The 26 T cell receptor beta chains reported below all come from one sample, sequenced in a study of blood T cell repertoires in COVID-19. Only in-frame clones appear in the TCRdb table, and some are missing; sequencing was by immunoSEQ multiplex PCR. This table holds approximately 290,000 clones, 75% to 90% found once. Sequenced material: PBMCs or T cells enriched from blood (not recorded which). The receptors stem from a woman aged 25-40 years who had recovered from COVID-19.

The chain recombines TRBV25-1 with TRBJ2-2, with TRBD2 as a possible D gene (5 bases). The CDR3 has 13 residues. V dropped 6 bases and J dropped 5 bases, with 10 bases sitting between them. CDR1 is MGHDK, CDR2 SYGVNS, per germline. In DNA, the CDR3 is TGTGCCAGCAGCATCCCGGGGACCGGGGAGCTGTTTTTT. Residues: CASSIPGTGELFF.

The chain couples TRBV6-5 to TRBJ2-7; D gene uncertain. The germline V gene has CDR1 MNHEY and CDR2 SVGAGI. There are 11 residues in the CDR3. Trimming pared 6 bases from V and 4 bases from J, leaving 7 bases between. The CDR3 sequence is CASRSRYEQYF. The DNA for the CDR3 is TGTGCCAGCAGGTCCCGTTACGAGCAGTACTTC.

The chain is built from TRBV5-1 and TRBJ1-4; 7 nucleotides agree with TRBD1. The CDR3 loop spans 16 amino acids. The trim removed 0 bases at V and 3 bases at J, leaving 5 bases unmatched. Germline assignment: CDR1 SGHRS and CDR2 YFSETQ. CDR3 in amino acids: CASSLGYRGPNEKLFF. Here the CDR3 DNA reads TGCGCCAGCAGCTTGGGTTACAGGGGCCCTAATGAAAAACTGTTTTTT.

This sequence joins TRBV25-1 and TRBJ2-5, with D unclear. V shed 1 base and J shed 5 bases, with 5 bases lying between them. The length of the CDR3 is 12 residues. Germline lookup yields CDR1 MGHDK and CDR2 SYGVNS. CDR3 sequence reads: CASSEFGETQYF. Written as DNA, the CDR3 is TGTGCCAGCAGTGAATTTGGCGAGACCCAGTACTTC.

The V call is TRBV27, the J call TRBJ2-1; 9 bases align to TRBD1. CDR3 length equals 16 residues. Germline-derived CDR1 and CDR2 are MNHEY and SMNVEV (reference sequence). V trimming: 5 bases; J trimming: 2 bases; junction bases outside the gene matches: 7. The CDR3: CASSPPGQGTYNEQFF. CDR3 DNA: TGTGCCAGCAGTCCTCCCGGACAGGGGACCTACAATGAGCAGTTCTTC.

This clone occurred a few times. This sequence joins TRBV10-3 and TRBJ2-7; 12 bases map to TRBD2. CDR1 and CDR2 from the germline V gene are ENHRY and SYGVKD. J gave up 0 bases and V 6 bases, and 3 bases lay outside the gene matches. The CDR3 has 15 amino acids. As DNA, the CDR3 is TGTGCCATCAGGGTGACTAGCGGGAGCTCCTACGAGCAGTACTTC. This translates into CAIRVTSGSSYEQYF.

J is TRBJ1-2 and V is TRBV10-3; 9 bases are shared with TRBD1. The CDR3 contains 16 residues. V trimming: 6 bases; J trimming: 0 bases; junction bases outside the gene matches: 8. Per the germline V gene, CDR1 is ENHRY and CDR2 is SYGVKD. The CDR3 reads CAIRTGTGIANYGYTF. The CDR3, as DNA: TGTGCCATCAGAACCGGGACAGGGATAGCTAACTATGGCTACACCTTC.

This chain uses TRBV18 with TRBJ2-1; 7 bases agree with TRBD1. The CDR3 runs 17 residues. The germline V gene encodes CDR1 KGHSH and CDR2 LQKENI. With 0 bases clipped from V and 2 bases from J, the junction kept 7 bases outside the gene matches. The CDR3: CASSPPVGQGAYNEQFF. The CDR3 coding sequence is TGTGCCAGCTCACCACCCGTAGGTCAGGGGGCCTACAATGAGCAGTTCTTC.

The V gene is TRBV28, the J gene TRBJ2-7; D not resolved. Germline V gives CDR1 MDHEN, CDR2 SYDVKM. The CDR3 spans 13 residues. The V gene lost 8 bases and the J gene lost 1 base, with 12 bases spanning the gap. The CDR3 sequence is CASRPVQSYEQYF. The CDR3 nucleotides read TGTGCCAGCCGGCCGGTACAGTCCTACGAGCAGTACTTC. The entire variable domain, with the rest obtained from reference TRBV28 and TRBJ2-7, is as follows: DVKVTQSSRYLVKRTGEKVFLECVQDMDHENMFWYRQDPGLGLRLIYFSYDVKMKEKGDIPEGYSVSREKKERFSLILESASTNQTSMYLCASRPVQSYEQYFGPGTRLTVT.

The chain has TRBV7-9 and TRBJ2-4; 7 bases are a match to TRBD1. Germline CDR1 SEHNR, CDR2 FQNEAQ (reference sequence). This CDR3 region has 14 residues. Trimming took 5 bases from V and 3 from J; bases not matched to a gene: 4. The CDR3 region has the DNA TGTGCCAGCAGCCCCCGGGACAGCAAAAACATTCAGTACTTC. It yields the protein CASSPRDSKNIQYF.

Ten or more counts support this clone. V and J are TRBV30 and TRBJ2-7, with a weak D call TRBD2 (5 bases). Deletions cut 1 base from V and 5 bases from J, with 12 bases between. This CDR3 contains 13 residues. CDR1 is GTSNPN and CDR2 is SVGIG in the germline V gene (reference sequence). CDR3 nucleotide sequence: TGTGCCTGGAGTGGGACTGAATATGACGAGCAGTACTTC. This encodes CAWSGTEYDEQYF. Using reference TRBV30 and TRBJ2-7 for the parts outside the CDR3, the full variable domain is SQTIHQWPATLVQPVGSPLSLECTVEGTSNPNLYWYRQAAGRGLQLLFYSVGIGQISSEVPQNLSASRPQDRQFILSSKKLLLSDSGFYLCAWSGTEYDEQYFGPGTRLTVT.

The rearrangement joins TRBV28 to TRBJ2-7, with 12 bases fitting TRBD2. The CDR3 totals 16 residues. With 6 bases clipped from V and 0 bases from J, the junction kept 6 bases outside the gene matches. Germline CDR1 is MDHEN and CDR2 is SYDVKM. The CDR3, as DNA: TGTGCCAGCAGCCTGGGGACTAGCGGGCGCTCCTACGAGCAGTACTTC. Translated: CASSLGTSGRSYEQYF. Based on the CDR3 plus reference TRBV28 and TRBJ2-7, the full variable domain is DVKVTQSSRYLVKRTGEKVFLECVQDMDHENMFWYRQDPGLGLRLIYFSYDVKMKEKGDIPEGYSVSREKKERFSLILESASTNQTSMYLCASSLGTSGRSYEQYFGPGTRLTVT.

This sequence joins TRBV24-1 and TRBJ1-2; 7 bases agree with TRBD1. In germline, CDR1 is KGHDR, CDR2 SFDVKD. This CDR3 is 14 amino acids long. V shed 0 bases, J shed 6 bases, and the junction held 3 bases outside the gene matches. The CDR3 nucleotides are TGTGCCACCAGTGATTTGCAAGGGACAGATGGCTACACCTTC. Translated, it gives CATSDLQGTDGYTF.

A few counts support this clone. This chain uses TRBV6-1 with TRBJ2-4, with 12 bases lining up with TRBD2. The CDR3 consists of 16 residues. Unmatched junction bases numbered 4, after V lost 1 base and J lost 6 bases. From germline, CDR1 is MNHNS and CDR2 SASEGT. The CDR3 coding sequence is TGTGCCAGCAGTGAAGGCAGACTAGCGGGAGTAAACATTCAGTACTTC. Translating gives CASSEGRLAGVNIQYF.

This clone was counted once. The CDR3 sequence is CSRRETQYF. For the CDR3, the DNA is TGCAGTCGGAGGGAGACCCAGTACTTC. The chain is built from TRBV20-1 and TRBJ2-5; D may be TRBD2 (5 bases). The germline CDR1 and CDR2 sequences are DFQATT and SNEGSKA (reference sequence). The CDR3 is 9 residues long. V was clipped by 8 bases and J by 5 bases, with 6 bases between them.

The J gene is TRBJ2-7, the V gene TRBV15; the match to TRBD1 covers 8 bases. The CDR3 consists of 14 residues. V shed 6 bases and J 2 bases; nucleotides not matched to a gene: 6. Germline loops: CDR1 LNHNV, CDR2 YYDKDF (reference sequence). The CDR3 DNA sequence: TGTGCCACCAGTCGGGGACAGGTCGCCTACGAGCAGTACTTC. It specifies CATSRGQVAYEQYF. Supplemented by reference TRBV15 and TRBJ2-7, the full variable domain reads DAMVIQNPRYQVTQFGKPVTLSCSQTLNHNVMYWYQQKSSQAPKLLFHYYDKDFNNEADTPDNFQSRRPNTSFCFLDIRSPGLGDTAMYLCATSRGQVAYEQYFGPGTRLTVT.

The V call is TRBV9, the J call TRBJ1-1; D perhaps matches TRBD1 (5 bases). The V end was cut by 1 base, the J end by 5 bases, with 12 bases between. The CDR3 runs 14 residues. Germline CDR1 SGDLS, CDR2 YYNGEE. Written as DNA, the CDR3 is TGTGCCAGCAGCGTAACTAATGGGGCAACTGAAGCTTTCTTT. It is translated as CASSVTNGATEAFF.

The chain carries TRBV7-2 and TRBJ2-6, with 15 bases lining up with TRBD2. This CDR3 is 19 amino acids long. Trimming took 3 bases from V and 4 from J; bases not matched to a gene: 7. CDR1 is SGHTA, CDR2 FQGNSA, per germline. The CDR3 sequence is CASSLRTSGRAQGANVLTF. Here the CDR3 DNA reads TGTGCCAGCAGCTTGAGGACTAGCGGGAGGGCCCAGGGGGCCAACGTCCTGACTTTC.

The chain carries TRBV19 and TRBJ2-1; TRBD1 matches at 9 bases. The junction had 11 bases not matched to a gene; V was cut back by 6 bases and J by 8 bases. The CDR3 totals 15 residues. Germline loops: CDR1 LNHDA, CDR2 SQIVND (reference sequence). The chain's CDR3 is CASSTRQGGTYEQFF. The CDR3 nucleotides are TGTGCCAGTAGCACCCGACAGGGGGGTACATATGAGCAGTTCTTC.

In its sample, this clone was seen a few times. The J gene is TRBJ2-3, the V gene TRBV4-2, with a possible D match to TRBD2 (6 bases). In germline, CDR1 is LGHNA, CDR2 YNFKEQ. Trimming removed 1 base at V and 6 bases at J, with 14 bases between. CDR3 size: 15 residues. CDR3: CASSQVGGFEDTQYF. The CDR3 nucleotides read TGTGCCAGCAGCCAAGTAGGAGGGTTTGAGGATACGCAGTATTTT.

The CDR3 nucleotides are TGTGCCAGTAGTCCGGCGGATTGGGAGACCCAGTACTTC. It specifies CASSPADWETQYF. The V gene is TRBV19, the J gene TRBJ2-5; no reliable D call. Germline CDR1 is LNHDA and CDR2 is SQIVND (reference sequence). The V end lost 5 bases, the J end lost 5 bases, and 12 bases lay between the germline ends. The CDR3 covers 13 residues.

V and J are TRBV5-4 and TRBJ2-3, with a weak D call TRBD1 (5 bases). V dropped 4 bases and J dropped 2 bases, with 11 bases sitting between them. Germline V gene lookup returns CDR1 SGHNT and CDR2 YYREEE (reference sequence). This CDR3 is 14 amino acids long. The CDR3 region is CASSPGALTDTQYF. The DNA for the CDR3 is TGTGCCAGCAGCCCTGGGGCCCTCACAGATACGCAGTATTTT.

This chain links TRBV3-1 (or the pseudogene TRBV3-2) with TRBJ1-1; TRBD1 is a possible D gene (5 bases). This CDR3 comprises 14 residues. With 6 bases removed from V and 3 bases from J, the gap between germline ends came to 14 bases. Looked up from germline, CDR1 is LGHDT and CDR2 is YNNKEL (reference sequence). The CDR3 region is CASSAQRGYTEAFF. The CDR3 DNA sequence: TGTGCCAGCAGTGCCCAAAGGGGATACACTGAAGCTTTCTTT.

The CDR3 reads CSVFAGSYEQYF. The CDR3 region has the DNA TGCAGCGTCTTCGCGGGTTCCTACGAGCAGTACTTC. The genes are TRBV29-1 and TRBJ2-7; the D gene is possibly TRBD2 (5 bases). V was cut by 6 bases and J by 1 base, with 10 bases left in between. Germline loops: CDR1 SQVTM, CDR2 ANQGSEA. The CDR3 is 12 residues long.

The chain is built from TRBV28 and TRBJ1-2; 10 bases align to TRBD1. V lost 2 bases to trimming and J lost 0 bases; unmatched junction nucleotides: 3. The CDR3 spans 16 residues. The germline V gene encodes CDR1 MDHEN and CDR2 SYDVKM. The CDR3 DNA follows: TGTGCCAGCAGTTTAGGGGACAGGGGAACTAACTATGGCTACACCTTC. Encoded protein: CASSLGDRGTNYGYTF.

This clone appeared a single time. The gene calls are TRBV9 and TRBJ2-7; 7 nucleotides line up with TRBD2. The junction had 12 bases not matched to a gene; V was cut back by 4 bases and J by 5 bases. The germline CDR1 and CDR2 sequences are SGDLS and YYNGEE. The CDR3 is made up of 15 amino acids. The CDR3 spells CASSPQVAGVHEQYF. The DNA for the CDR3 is TGTGCCAGCAGCCCCCAGGTTGCGGGAGTACACGAGCAGTACTTC.